Listed below are T cell receptor beta chains from one sample, sequenced in a study of Graves' ophthalmopathy and Graves' hyperthyroidism. Using its own MiXCR run on the multiplex PCR reads, TCRdb lists one record per CDR3 protein. The repertoire consists of 620,000 or so distinct CDR3 sequences, with 20% to 25% occurring once and the leading ten covering approximately 7.7%. The sequenced sample consisted of peripheral blood. These receptors came from a woman between 18 and 29 years old with stable Graves' hyperthyroidism. Some clones in this sample may be carry-over from other donors' samples. The CDR3 runs from the conserved cysteine through the conserved F or W. The D gene is left open where the match is weak. The size field is filled for only some rows; it gives once, few, many or a size class.

many | NA | TRBJ1-5 | TRBV19 | TGTGCCAGTAGTACACAGGGAGGGCAGCCCCAGCATTTT | CASSTQGGQPQHF
many | NA | TRBJ1-2 | TRBV28 | TGTGCCAGCAGTTTACGGGCTTATGGCTACACCTTC | CASSLRAYGYTF
many | NA | TRBJ2-5 | TRBV19 | TGTGCCAGTAATCGTTGGGCGGGCCAAGAGACCCAGTACTTC | CASNRWAGQETQYF
many | TRBD1 | TRBJ2-7 | TRBV4-1 | TGCGCCAGCAGCCAATATGGGACAGGGGGGTACGAGCAGTACTTC | CASSQYGTGGYEQYF
NA | TRBD1 | TRBJ2-5 | TRBV7-2 | TGTGCCAGCAGCTTACTGGGACAGAGAGAGACCCAGTACTTC | CASSLLGQRETQYF
many | TRBD2 | TRBJ2-7 | TRBV11-3 | TGTGCCAGCAGCTTAAATAGCGGGGGAGCGTACGAGCAGTACTTC | CASSLNSGGAYEQYF
NA | TRBD1 | TRBJ1-1 | TRBV28 | TGTGCCAGCAGCCTAACAGGACAGGGGCCGAACACTGAAGCTTTCTTT | CASSLTGQGPNTEAFF
many | NA | TRBJ2-4 | TRBV30 | TGTGCCTGGAGTGAGGGAGGAGCCAAAAACATTCAGTACTTC | CAWSEGGAKNIQYF
many | NA | TRBJ1-2 | TRBV4-1 | TGCGCCAGCAGCCAAGTAGACAGGCCTAACTATGGCTACACCTTC | CASSQVDRPNYGYTF
many | TRBD2 | TRBJ2-7 | TRBV19 | TGTGCCAGTAGTCTGAGACTAGCGGGGTACGAGCAGTACTTC | CASSLRLAGYEQYF
many | NA | TRBJ1-2 | TRBV6-5 | TGTGCCAGCAGTCGGGGAGGCAGGAGCTTCCTCTATGGCTACACCTTC | CASSRGGRSFLYGYTF
few | NA | TRBJ1-2 | TRBV18 | TGTGCCAGTACCGGGCCCGACCCCCTTTCGCGAGGCTACACCTTC | CASTGPDPLSRGYTF
few | TRBD2 | TRBJ2-7 | TRBV6-2/TRBV6-3 | TGTGCCAGCAGTCACCGGACTAGTTCGAGGGAGCAGTACTTC | CASSHRTSSREQYF
many | TRBD1 | TRBJ1-5 | TRBV5-1 | TGCGCCAGCAGCCCCGGAACAGGGGCTCAGCCCCAGCATTTT | CASSPGTGAQPQHF
NA | NA | TRBJ1-1 | TRBV7-9 | TGTGCCAGCAGCCACCCCTCCGGGAGAAAGACTGAAGCTTTCTTT | CASSHPSGRKTEAFF
many | NA | TRBJ1-1 | TRBV6-1 | TGTGCCAGCACCTCGGGACAAAGCAACACTGAAGCTTTCTTT | CASTSGQSNTEAFF
many | TRBD2 | TRBJ2-5 | TRBV7-2 | TGTGCCAGCAGCTTAGCGGCGGGAGCCCAAGAGACCCAGTACTTC | CASSLAAGAQETQYF
NA | NA | TRBJ1-5 | TRBV6-2/TRBV6-3 | TGTGCCAGCAGTTACTCGAGTGGCAGGGGTAGTGGTAATCAGCCCCAGCATTTT | CASSYSSGRGSGNQPQHF
many | NA | TRBJ2-2 | TRBV6-5 | TGTGCCAGCAGTTACCGGCGGGCGAACACCGGGGAGCTGTTTTTT | CASSYRRANTGELFF
NA | TRBD1 | TRBJ1-3 | TRBV27 | TGTGCCAGCAGTTCGCGGGACAGGGGGAACACCATATATTTT | CASSSRDRGNTIYF
many | TRBD2 | TRBJ2-7 | TRBV12-3/TRBV12-4 | TGTGCCAGCAGCCTGGGAGGGTTCGAGCAGTACTTC | CASSLGGFEQYF
many | TRBD1 | TRBJ2-4 | TRBV12-3/TRBV12-4 | TGTGCCAGCAGTTTGGGACAGAGGACAAACATTCAGTACTTC | CASSLGQRTNIQYF
many | NA | TRBJ1-1 | TRBV14 | TGTGCCAGCAGCGGTGCGAGGGACCTGACTGCTTTCTTT | CASSGARDLTAFF
once | TRBD1 | TRBJ1-3 | TRBV12-3/TRBV12-4 | TGTGCCAGCACCTTAAGGACAGGGTCGGGAAACACCATATATTTT | CASTLRTGSGNTIYF
many | NA | TRBJ1-1 | TRBV6-2/TRBV6-3 | TGTGCCAGCAGCCACGGACAAGAAGCTTTCTTT | CASSHGQEAFF
many | NA | TRBJ1-2 | TRBV6-1 | TGTGCCAGCAGTGAAGCCTGGGGGGAGGTCTATGACTACACCTTC | CASSEAWGEVYDYTF